The 12 T cell receptor beta chains listed next were all sequenced from one sample in a study of T cell responses to AZD1222 COVID-19 vaccine. Assay used: immunoSEQ multiplex PCR; TCRdb lists only in-frame clones, some missing. Here the sample spans over 120,000 clones, 93% being singletons. The starting material was peripheral blood, obtained on day 0 of AZD1222 vaccination. The receptors here all came from an adult in good health.

The chain carries TRBV5-1 and TRBJ2-1, with D perhaps given as TRBD1 or TRBD2 (5 bases each). V was clipped by 4 bases and J by 6 bases, with 14 bases between them. CDR1 is SGHRS and CDR2 is YFSETQ in the germline V gene. There are 14 residues in the CDR3. CDR3 coding DNA: TGCGCCAGCAGCCGACAGCTAAGCGGCAATGAGCAGTTCTTC. Translated, it gives CASSRQLSGNEQFF.

The chain combines TRBV5-8 with TRBJ2-7; TRBD2 aligns across 8 bases. V shed 4 bases, J shed 5 bases, and the junction held 14 bases outside the gene matches. The CDR3 length is 16 residues. The germline V gene encodes CDR1 SGHTS and CDR2 YDEGEE. CDR3 nucleotide sequence: TGTGCCAGCAGCCCTAGGGGAGCGGGAGATGATAACGAGCAGTACTTC. Translated: CASSPRGAGDDNEQYF.

The chain employs TRBV5-1 and TRBJ2-5; either TRBD1 or TRBD2 may supply D (5 bases each). There are 14 residues in the CDR3. V was cut by 2 bases and J by 0 bases, with 8 bases left in between. Germline V CDR1 and CDR2: SGHRS, YFSETQ. The CDR3 here is CASSLEGYQETQYF. The CDR3, as DNA: TGCGCCAGCAGCTTAGAGGGGTACCAAGAGACCCAGTACTTC.

J is TRBJ2-1 and V is TRBV5-1; TRBD2 agrees at 12 bases. The CDR3 is 17 amino acids. V gave up 2 bases and J gave up 10 bases; unmatched junction bases: 13. Germline V CDR1 and CDR2: SGHRS, YFSETQ. The CDR3 DNA reads TGCGCCAGCAGCTTCCTTTCTTCTAGCGGGAGGGCCGGGGAGCAGTTCTTC. This gives the protein CASSFLSSSGRAGEQFF.

CDR3 bases: TGTGCCAGTAGTGCTGACAGGAATATGAACACTGAAGCTTTCTTT. This gives the protein CASSADRNMNTEAFF. J is TRBJ1-1 and V is TRBV19, with a weak D call TRBD1 (6 bases). V lost 5 bases and J lost 0, with 13 bases in between. The CDR3 has 15 residues. Per germline, CDR1 LNHDA and CDR2 SQIVND (reference sequence). Drawing the rest from reference TRBV19 and TRBJ1-1, the complete variable domain is DGGITQSPKYLFRKEGQNVTLSCEQNLNHDAMYWYRQDPGQGLRLIYYSQIVNDFQKGDIAEGYSVSREKKESFPLTVTSAQKNPTAFYLCASSADRNMNTEAFFGQGTRLTVV.

This rearrangement joins TRBV14 to TRBJ2-3; D is ambiguous. The germline CDR1 and CDR2 sequences are SGHDN and FVKESK. V was clipped by 1 base and J by 4 bases, with 12 bases between them. The CDR3 runs 15 residues. CDR3 bases: TGTGCCAGCAGCCAAGGATACACGCTTTCAGATACGCAGTATTTT. Amino acid sequence: CASSQGYTLSDTQYF.

This sequence joins TRBV15 and TRBJ2-1; 10 bases map to TRBD2. The CDR3 is made up of 16 amino acids. Losses at the gene ends were 4 bases for V and 5 bases for J; bases not matched to a gene: 8. Germline V gene data show CDR1 as LNHNV and CDR2 as YYDKDF (reference sequence). Here the CDR3 reads CATSTYSGRDDNEQFF. As DNA, the CDR3 is TGTGCCACCAGCACTTACAGCGGGAGGGATGACAATGAGCAGTTCTTC. Full variable domain (outside the CDR3, taken from reference TRBV15 and TRBJ2-1): DAMVIQNPRYQVTQFGKPVTLSCSQTLNHNVMYWYQQKSSQAPKLLFHYYDKDFNNEADTPDNFQSRRPNTSFCFLDIRSPGLGDTAMYLCATSTYSGRDDNEQFFGPGTRLTVL.

V and J are TRBV7-2 and TRBJ2-3; 10 nucleotides align to TRBD1. Trimming at V came to 5 bases and at J to 2 bases, leaving 10 bases not matched to a gene. The germline CDR1 and CDR2 sequences are SGHTA and FQGNSA. The CDR3 contains 17 residues. In DNA form, the CDR3 reads TGTGCCAGCAGCGCCCCCACGGACAGGGGGGACACAGATACGCAGTATTTT. Its protein is CASSAPTDRGDTDTQYF.

The chain combines TRBV5-1 with TRBJ2-7; weak D call: TRBD1 (5 bases). CDR1 is SGHRS, CDR2 YFSETQ, per germline. V was trimmed by 4 bases and J by 1 base, leaving 9 bases between them. CDR3 length: 13 amino acids. The CDR3 loop is CASSAQESYEQYF. CDR3 nucleotides: TGCGCCAGCAGCGCACAGGAATCCTACGAGCAGTACTTC. Together with reference TRBV5-1 and TRBJ2-7, the CDR3 gives the full variable domain: KAGVTQTPRYLIKTRGQQVTLSCSPISGHRSVSWYQQTPGQGLQFLFEYFSETQRNKGNFPGRFSGRQFSNSRSEMNVSTLELGDSALYLCASSAQESYEQYFGPGTRLTVT.

The rearrangement uses TRBV29-1 and TRBJ1-4; possibly TRBD1 for D (5 bases). Germline CDR1 SQVTM, CDR2 ANQGSEA. There are 13 residues in the CDR3. V was shortened by 3 bases and J by 8 bases, with 13 bases between the two germline ends. CDR3 sequence: CSVELQGSEKLFF. The CDR3 DNA reads as TGCAGCGTTGAGCTTCAGGGTAGCGAAAAACTGTTTTTT.

The sample holds one count of this clone. V and J are TRBV30 and TRBJ2-1; a weak D match, TRBD1 (6 bases). CDR3 size: 12 residues. V was cut by 3 bases and J by 4 bases, with 7 bases left in between. CDR1 and CDR2 (germline): GTSNPN, SVGIG (reference sequence). The DNA of the CDR3 is TGTGCCTGGAGCGGACAGTACAATGAGCAGTTCTTC. This sequence encodes CAWSGQYNEQFF.

This clone was picked up one time. The chain uses TRBV11-2 and TRBJ2-3; 13 bases map to TRBD2. CDR1 and CDR2 (germline): SGHAT, FQNNGV. J lost 2 bases, V lost 5 bases, and 4 bases had no gene match. The length of the CDR3 is 16 residues. The chain's CDR3 is CASSKTSGRITDTQYF. The CDR3 DNA is TGTGCCAGCAGCAAGACTAGCGGGAGGATCACAGATACGCAGTATTTT.